A few counts support the clone carrying this TCR beta chain. These data are taken from a study of blood T cell repertoires in COVID-19. Looked up from germline, CDR1 is MNHEY and CDR2 is SVGAGI. V lost 5 bases, J lost 5 bases, and 3 bases stayed unmatched. This CDR3 comprises 15 residues. Profiled with immunoSEQ multiplex PCR; TCRdb holds only in-frame clones, not every one. This sample has 25,000 to 35,000 clones, with about nine tenths found just once. Input material: peripheral blood. This sequence joins TRBV6-5 and TRBJ2-2; 12 bases agree with TRBD2. This TCR derives from a human donor with active COVID-19. The donor label of this sample is uncertain. Here the CDR3 DNA reads TGTGCCAGCAGTCTCCTAGCGGGGGGGACCGGGGAGCTGTTTTTT. It specifies CASSLLAGGTGELFF.